The clone carrying this TCR beta chain appeared a few times. This sample was included in a study of blood T cell repertoires in COVID-19. Study summary: The origin of the acute and convalescent COVID-19 samples was the United States, Italy and Spain. Sources were T cells, B-cell-depleted T cells, or PBMCs; the material itself was cDNA or gDNA.

CDR1 and CDR2 from the germline V gene are SGHVS and FQNEAQ. The CDR3 has 15 amino acids. The V end lost 3 bases, the J end lost 1 base, and 10 bases lay between the germline ends. Under the authors' procedure: Reference gene primers were amplified, and this amplification served to estimate nucleated cell counts. Repertoires were generated with immunoSEQ multiplex PCR, while TCRdb's copy carries only in-frame clones and drops some. V, J and clone size derive from that table, while D and trimming were established from the DNA sequence. The table has about 140,000 clones, approximately 80% seen once. The material sequenced was peripheral blood. This TCR was recovered from a human donor in a cohort sampled during active COVID-19. This chain uses TRBV7-8 with TRBJ2-4, with D perhaps TRBD2 (6 bases). CDR3 loop: CASSFGGVAKNIQYF. The CDR3 nucleotides are TGTGCCAGCAGCTTTGGAGGGGTGGCCAAAAACATTCAGTACTTC.